One and the same sample provided the 27 T cell receptor beta chains below, sequenced in a study of cytomegalovirus exposure and HLA in healthy donors. The study ran its PCR with 60 Vbeta and 13 Jbeta primers. The table came from immunoSEQ multiplex PCR; TCRdb's copy has only in-frame clones and leaves some out. The sample contains 150,000 to 200,000 clones, around 76% of which appear only once. Sequenced sample: PBMCs. The receptors stem from a woman younger than 45 in good health and CMV-seropositive.

The rearrangement joins TRBV27 to TRBJ2-3; 10 nucleotides line up with TRBD2. Germline assignment: CDR1 MNHEY and CDR2 SMNVEV (reference sequence). After removal of 1 base from V and 6 bases from J, the junction contained 28 bases not matched to a gene. The CDR3 contains 23 residues. The CDR3 here is CASSLLGQGGVAGGPPDLDTQYF. CDR3 coding DNA: TGTGCCAGCAGTTTATTAGGACAGGGAGGAGTAGCGGGGGGTCCCCCGGATCTGGATACGCAGTATTTT.

The chain uses TRBV6-5 and TRBJ2-7; a weak D match, TRBD2 (6 bases). The CDR3 has 15 amino acids. Germline loops: CDR1 MNHEY, CDR2 SVGAGI. The V end lost 3 bases, the J end lost 3 bases, and 15 bases lay between the germline ends. CDR3 sequence: CASSYYGLGGYEQYF. CDR3 nucleotide sequence: TGTGCCAGCAGTTATTATGGGCTCGGGGGCTACGAGCAGTACTTC.

V usage is TRBV9 and J usage is TRBJ1-1; TRBD1 might be the D (6 bases). Germline CDR1 and CDR2: SGDLS and YYNGEE. Between the trimmed V and J ends, which lost 4 bases and 3 bases, there was a span of 28 bases. The CDR3 loop spans 19 amino acids. The DNA for the CDR3 is TGTGCCAGCAGCCCCCCACCGTCGGGGGGCTTTAAAAGGGACACTGAAGCTTTCTTT. It encodes CASSPPPSGGFKRDTEAFF.

As to this clone: Its ends do not fully match the called genes, so a read error is possible. The chain combines TRBV19 with TRBJ2-1; possible D gene TRBD2, 6 bases. The CDR3 sequence is 14 residues long. Germline V gives CDR1 LNHDA, CDR2 SQIVND (reference sequence). CDR3 DNA: TGTGCCAGCTCCCGGGACTGTCCTTACAATGAGCAGCTCTTC. As protein: CASSRDCPYNEQLF.

V gene TRBV19 combines with J gene TRBJ1-2; 7 bases match TRBD1. J was trimmed by 3 bases and V by 6 bases; bases with no gene match: 10. Per germline, CDR1 LNHDA and CDR2 SQIVND (reference sequence). This CDR3 comprises 15 residues. The CDR3 loop is CASRTWDRLDYGYTF. The CDR3 bases are TGTGCCAGTAGGACTTGGGACAGACTAGACTATGGCTACACCTTC.

The rearrangement uses TRBV15 and TRBJ2-3, with D possibly matching TRBD2 (6 bases). This CDR3 is built from 17 residues. Trimming cost V 5 bases and J 3 bases, with 21 bases left between them. Looked up from germline, CDR1 is LNHNV and CDR2 is YYDKDF (reference sequence). The CDR3 coding sequence is TGTGCCACCAGCCCGGCCCGAGGTCGAGGAGGGACAGATACGCAGTATTTT. As protein: CATSPARGRGGTDTQYF.

The rearrangement links TRBV9 to TRBJ2-7, with D possibly TRBD1 on 6 matching bases. The germline V gene has CDR1 SGDLS and CDR2 YYNGEE. Between the trimmed V and J ends, which lost 0 bases and 4 bases, there was a span of 14 bases. The CDR3 is 15 amino acids. This CDR3 is CASSVGAGRGYEQYF. The CDR3 bases are TGTGCCAGCAGCGTAGGAGCAGGTAGGGGGTACGAGCAGTACTTC.

The rearrangement uses TRBV19 and TRBJ1-5, with 10 bases lining up with TRBD1. This CDR3 comprises 16 residues. With 8 bases clipped from V and 5 bases from J, the junction kept 12 bases outside the gene matches. Germline CDR1 and CDR2: LNHDA and SQIVND (reference sequence). CDR3 amino acids: CASQHRQGAADQPQHF. In DNA, the CDR3 is TGTGCCAGTCAGCACCGACAGGGGGCAGCGGATCAGCCCCAGCATTTT.

The chain employs TRBV9 and TRBJ1-2; 7 positions agree with TRBD1. Germline CDR1 reads SGDLS; CDR2 reads YYNGEE. V lost 4 bases and J lost 8; bases outside the gene matches: 2. The CDR3 totals 11 residues. The CDR3 coding sequence is TGTGCCAGCAGCCTACAGGGGGGCTACACCTTC. The encoded protein is CASSLQGGYTF.

V and J are TRBV11-2 and TRBJ2-7; tentatively, D is TRBD1 (6 bases). Germline CDR1 SGHAT, CDR2 FQNNGV. Trimming left V 7 bases short and J 1 base short, with 14 bases between. This CDR3 comprises 14 residues. The CDR3 DNA sequence: TGTGCCAGCAACCGGGACACATCATCCTACGAGCAGTACTTC. Residues: CASNRDTSSYEQYF.

This chain connects TRBV5-1 to TRBJ2-3; tentatively, D is TRBD2 (6 bases). V lost 3 bases and J lost 2, with 10 bases in between. This CDR3 has 14 amino acids. CDR1 is SGHRS, CDR2 YFSETQ, per germline. As DNA, the CDR3 is TGCGCCAGCAGCTGGCGGGGCTCCACAGATACGCAGTATTTT. This encodes CASSWRGSTDTQYF.

The gene calls are TRBV5-1 and TRBJ1-1, with 7 bases aligning to TRBD1. The length of the CDR3 is 18 residues. The germline V gene encodes CDR1 SGHRS and CDR2 YFSETQ. J lost 0 bases, V lost 4 bases, and 15 bases had no gene match. The CDR3 sequence is CASSTGQARESMNTEAFF. CDR3 coding DNA: TGCGCCAGCAGCACCGGACAGGCCCGGGAGTCCATGAACACTGAAGCTTTCTTT.

The genes are TRBV19 and TRBJ1-5, with TRBD1 matching over 9 bases. CDR1 and CDR2 (germline): LNHDA, SQIVND (reference sequence). The CDR3 loop spans 16 amino acids. The V and J ends lost 9 bases and 4 bases, in that order; junction bases with no gene match: 13. CDR3 protein: CASNSYRGQANQPQHF. The DNA for the CDR3 is TGTGCCAGCAATTCCTACAGGGGGCAAGCAAATCAGCCCCAGCATTTT.

CDR3 coding DNA: TGTGCCAGCAGTTTAACTTCATATCGGGGAAACACCATATATTTT. It yields the protein CASSLTSYRGNTIYF. The chain joins TRBV28 to TRBJ1-3, with D uncertain. Trimming cost V 2 bases and J 4 bases, with 12 bases left between them. From germline, CDR1 is MDHEN and CDR2 SYDVKM. CDR3 length: 15 residues.

The chain combines TRBV11-2 with TRBJ1-1; D is perhaps TRBD1 (5 bases). The V gene's germline CDR1 is SGHAT and CDR2 FQNNGV. Trimming took 1 base from V and 5 from J, leaving 8 bases between them. This CDR3 comprises 13 residues. The CDR3 sequence is CASSLGGDTEAFF. Written as DNA, the CDR3 is TGTGCCAGCAGCTTAGGGGGGGATACTGAAGCTTTCTTT.

The gene calls are TRBV28 and TRBJ1-2; D gene unclear. With 3 bases removed from V and 8 bases from J, the gap between germline ends came to 22 bases. The germline V gene encodes CDR1 MDHEN and CDR2 SYDVKM. CDR3 length: 16 residues. The CDR3 loop is CASSLISSGKAGGYTF. The CDR3 bases are TGTGCCAGCAGTTTGATTTCCTCTGGGAAGGCGGGGGGCTACACCTTC.

V gene TRBV6-4 combines with J gene TRBJ2-1, with 7 bases lining up with TRBD2. Germline trimming cut 0 bases from V and 5 bases from J; bases unmatched to any gene: 10. The CDR3 is 17 residues long. Per germline, CDR1 MRHNA and CDR2 SNTAGT. CDR3 in DNA: TGTGCCAGCAGTGACTCTAGGACTAGAGGGATGAACAATGAGCAGTTCTTC. This codes for CASSDSRTRGMNNEQFF.

The chain joins TRBV5-1 to TRBJ1-3, with D perhaps matching TRBD1 (5 bases). Trimming shortened V by 7 bases and J by 0 bases, and 5 bases separated the two germline ends. Germline V gene data show CDR1 as SGHRS and CDR2 as YFSETQ. The CDR3 consists of 12 residues. The CDR3 spells CASQGSGNTIYF. In DNA, the CDR3 is TGCGCCAGCCAGGGCTCTGGAAACACCATATATTTT.

This clone occurred once. The V and J genes are TRBV10-3 and TRBJ2-5; D perhaps matches TRBD1 (5 bases). V lost 4 bases, J lost 5 bases, and 17 bases lay in between. This CDR3 is 15 amino acids long. Germline CDR1 ENHRY, CDR2 SYGVKD. CDR3 in DNA: TGTGCCATCAGTGTGTCGGTAGGGGTTCAGGAGACCCAGTACTTC. Translated: CAISVSVGVQETQYF.

The J gene is TRBJ2-5, the V gene TRBV30, with D perhaps matching TRBD1 (5 bases). Per the germline V gene, CDR1 is GTSNPN and CDR2 is SVGIG (reference sequence). With 1 base removed from V and 3 bases from J, the gap between germline ends came to 9 bases. CDR3 length: 13 residues. The CDR3 nucleotides read TGTGCCTGGAGTGGGACATTGAAAGAGACCCAGTACTTC. Its translation is CAWSGTLKETQYF.

On this clone: Other DNA sequences in the same sample also yield this CDR3. The genes are TRBV9 and TRBJ2-3; 7 bases fit TRBD2. This CDR3 is built from 13 residues. V lost 2 bases, J lost 4 bases, and 1 base stayed unmatched. CDR1 and CDR2 (germline): SGDLS, YYNGEE. In nucleotides, the CDR3 is TGTGCCAGCAGCGTCACTAGCGCAGATACGCAGTATTTT. It codes for CASSVTSADTQYF.

The J gene is TRBJ2-1, the V gene TRBV5-4; D not resolved. The CDR3 totals 17 residues. Trimming cost V 0 bases and J 2 bases, with 15 bases left between them. Germline lookup yields CDR1 SGHNT and CDR2 YYREEE (reference sequence). The CDR3 region has the DNA TGTGCCAGCAGCTTGGACGCGGCACGAGAACCCTACAATGAGCAGTTCTTC. It specifies CASSLDAAREPYNEQFF.

V usage is TRBV10-3 and J usage is TRBJ1-4; maybe TRBD1 (6 bases). The ends were cut back, 6 bases at V and 4 bases at J, with 15 bases in the middle. The CDR3 totals 15 residues. CDR1 and CDR2 from the germline V gene are ENHRY and SYGVKD. DNA of the CDR3: TGTGCCATCAGCCCCTCGGGGGGCCTTAATGAAAAACTGTTTTTT. Encoded protein: CAISPSGGLNEKLFF.

The J gene is TRBJ1-1, the V gene TRBV7-2; D gene unclear. The germline gives CDR1 SGHTA, CDR2 FQGNSA. The CDR3 is 13 residues long. V gave up 0 bases and J gave up 5 bases, with 7 bases separating them. The CDR3 DNA reads TGTGCCAGCAGCTTAGCCTCGAGGACTGAAGCTTTCTTT. This encodes CASSLASRTEAFF.

V usage is TRBV7-2 and J usage is TRBJ2-7, with 7 bases identical to TRBD1. CDR3 size: 14 residues. Looked up from germline, CDR1 is SGHTA and CDR2 is FQGNSA. V lost 5 bases and J lost 4; bases outside the gene matches: 8. Here the CDR3 reads CASSTRTGEYEQYF. Written as DNA, the CDR3 is TGTGCCAGCAGCACCCGGACAGGTGAATACGAGCAGTACTTC.

The rearrangement uses TRBV27 and TRBJ2-7; 7 bases match TRBD1. V trimming: 8 bases; J trimming: 0 bases; junction bases outside the gene matches: 10. CDR3 length: 15 amino acids. Per the germline V gene, CDR1 is MNHEY and CDR2 is SMNVEV (reference sequence). CDR3 loop: CASVARTGISYEQYF. CDR3 bases: TGTGCCAGCGTCGCGCGGACAGGTATCTCCTACGAGCAGTACTTC.

This chain's CDR3 is CASSLAGSSEKLFF. The CDR3 nucleotides are TGCGCCAGCAGCTTGGCAGGGTCGAGTGAAAAACTGTTTTTT. The chain links TRBV5-1 to TRBJ1-4, with D perhaps TRBD1 (5 bases). V lost 0 bases and J 7 bases, leaving 10 bases between the germline ends. This CDR3 has 14 amino acids. Germline assignment: CDR1 SGHRS and CDR2 YFSETQ.